The entry below describes one T cell receptor (beta chain). What it binds is not known. Profiled with immunoSEQ multiplex PCR; TCRdb holds only in-frame clones, not every one. The sample records under 20,000 clones, around 77% being singletons. The sample comes from a study of chemoradiotherapy in HPV16-positive cancers. Study-level information: A couple of HPV16-positive patients' cells yielded candidate HPV-specific clones and common motifs.

Germline CDR1 reads MNHNS; CDR2 reads SASEGT. This CDR3 contains 14 residues. V lost 6 bases and J 6 bases, leaving 15 bases between the germline ends. Study results and limitations: HPV-specific T cells were functionally defined from only a couple of HPV16-positive patients. During treatment, candidate HPV-specific clones and E7-related motifs expanded in tumor. In HPV16-positive patients, HPV-responsive T-cell expansion tracked better recurrence-free survival.

Collection took place from a patient who underwent chemoradiotherapy. The TCR comes from a human donor with HPV-associated anogenital cancer. The V call is TRBV6-1, the J call TRBJ2-1; D is perhaps TRBD2 (6 bases). The CDR3 coding sequence is TGTGCCAGCAGGAGAGCGGGTTTGGGCAATGAGCAGTTCTTC. This translates into CASRRAGLGNEQFF.